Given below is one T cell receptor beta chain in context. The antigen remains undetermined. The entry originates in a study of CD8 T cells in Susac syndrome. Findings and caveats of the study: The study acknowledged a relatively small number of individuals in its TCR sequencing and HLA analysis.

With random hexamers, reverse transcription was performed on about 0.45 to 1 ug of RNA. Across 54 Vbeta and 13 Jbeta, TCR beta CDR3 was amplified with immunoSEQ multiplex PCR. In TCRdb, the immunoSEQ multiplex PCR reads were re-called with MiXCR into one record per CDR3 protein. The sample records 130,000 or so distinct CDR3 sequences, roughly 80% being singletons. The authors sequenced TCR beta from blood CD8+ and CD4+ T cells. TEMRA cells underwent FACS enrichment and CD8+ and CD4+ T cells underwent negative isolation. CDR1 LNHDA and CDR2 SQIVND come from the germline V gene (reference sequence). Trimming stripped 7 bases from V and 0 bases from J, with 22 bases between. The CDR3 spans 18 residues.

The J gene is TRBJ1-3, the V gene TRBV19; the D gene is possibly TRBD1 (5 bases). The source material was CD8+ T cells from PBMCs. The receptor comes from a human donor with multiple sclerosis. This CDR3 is CASTISTLGDLSGNTIYF. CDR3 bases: TGTGCCAGTACCATCTCCACGCTCGGGGACCTCTCTGGAAACACCATATATTTT. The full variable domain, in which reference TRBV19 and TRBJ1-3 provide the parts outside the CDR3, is DGGITQSPKYLFRKEGQNVTLSCEQNLNHDAMYWYRQDPGQGLRLIYYSQIVNDFQKGDIAEGYSVSREKKESFPLTVTSAQKNPTAFYLCASTISTLGDLSGNTIYFGEGSWLTVV.